This T cell receptor (beta chain) was recorded in a study of OX40 agonist ivuxolimab in advanced cancers. Study-wide context: Patients were dosed intravenously with ivuxolimab at 0.01 to 10 mg/kg every 2 weeks. Patients achieving partial responses numbered three: one hepatocellular carcinoma case and two cutaneous melanoma cases.

Method: immunoSEQ multiplex PCR; TCRdb's copy keeps in-frame clones and lacks some. The sample lists tens of thousands of clones; around 83% were seen once. V lost 7 bases and J 9 bases, leaving 15 bases between the germline ends. Per germline, CDR1 MNHEY and CDR2 SVGAGI. The CDR3 contains 12 residues. The TCR originated in an adult with an advanced solid tumor such as melanoma, head and neck, liver or kidney cancer. This material consisted of CD4+ or CD8+ T cells sorted from blood, taken in a trial of the OX40 agonist ivuxolimab. The chain recombines TRBV6-5 with TRBJ1-1; possibly TRBD1 for D (5 bases). CDR3 DNA sequence: TGTGCCAGCACCGCCGGGACCCGGAAAGCTTTCTTT. Its protein is CASTAGTRKAFF.